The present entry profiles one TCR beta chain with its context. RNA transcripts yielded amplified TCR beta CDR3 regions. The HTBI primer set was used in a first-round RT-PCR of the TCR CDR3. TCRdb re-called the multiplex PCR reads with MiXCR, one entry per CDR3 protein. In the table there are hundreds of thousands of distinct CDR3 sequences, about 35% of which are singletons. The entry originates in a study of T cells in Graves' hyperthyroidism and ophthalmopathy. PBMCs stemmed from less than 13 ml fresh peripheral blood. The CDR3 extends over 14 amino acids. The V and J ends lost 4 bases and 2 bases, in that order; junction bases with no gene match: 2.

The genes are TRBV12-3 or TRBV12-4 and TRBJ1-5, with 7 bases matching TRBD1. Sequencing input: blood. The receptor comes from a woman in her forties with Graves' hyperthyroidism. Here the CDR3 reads CASSSTGRNQPQHF. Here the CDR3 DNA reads TGTGCCAGCAGTTCGACAGGGCGCAATCAGCCCCAGCATTTT.